This is a list of T cell receptor beta chains from one sample in a study of T-cell reconstitution after alpha-beta-depleted transplantation in children. In TCRdb, the PCR reads were re-called with MiXCR into one record per CDR3 protein. The sample gives a few hundred thousand distinct CDR3 sequences, over 8% of which show up once; around a tenth is in the top ten. The starting material was PBMCs from the stem cell graft donor, obtained from the stem cell graft. Receptor source: a human donor who donated a stem cell graft to a child with SCID. The CDR3 runs from the conserved cysteine through the conserved F or W. D genes are given only for firm matches. Clone size is stated in some rows and not others, as once, few, many or a class when expanded.

V	size	J	D	CDR3	DNA
TRBV12-3/TRBV12-4	many	TRBJ1-1	.	CASSLGGGRTEAFF	TGTGCCAGCAGTTTAGGGGGGGGAAGGACTGAAGCTTTCTTT
TRBV5-6	.	TRBJ2-2	.	CASSFNVAGELFF	TGTGCCAGCAGCTTTAATGTCGCCGGGGAGCTGTTTTTT
TRBV6-1	.	TRBJ2-7	.	CASSEVEGVEQYF	TGTGCCAGCAGTGAAGTGGAGGGGGTCGAGCAGTACTTC
TRBV12-3/TRBV12-4	many	TRBJ2-2	TRBD2	CASSLGSGSRELFF	TGTGCCAGCAGTTTAGGTAGCGGGAGCCGGGAGCTGTTTTTT
TRBV27	.	TRBJ2-7	.	CASSLRDQGYEQYF	TGTGCCAGCAGTTTAAGGGACCAAGGCTACGAGCAGTACTTC
TRBV18	.	TRBJ2-7	.	CASSPLGASYEQYF	TGTGCCAGCTCACCCCTCGGAGCCAGCTACGAGCAGTACTTC
TRBV5-5	few	TRBJ2-1	TRBD1	CASSSQTGVQFF	TGTGCCAGCAGCTCGCAGACAGGGGTACAGTTCTTC
TRBV19	many	TRBJ2-7	TRBD1	CASSPRDRGSYEQYF	TGTGCCAGTAGTCCAAGGGACAGGGGATCCTACGAGCAGTACTTC
TRBV5-1	many	TRBJ2-7	.	CASSLAGNLGTLSYEQYF	TGCGCCAGCAGCTTGGCAGGGAACCTCGGAACCCTTTCCTACGAGCAGTACTTC
TRBV5-1	.	TRBJ2-1	.	CASSSDSPDYNEQFF	TGCGCCAGCAGCTCGGACAGTCCAGACTACAATGAGCAGTTCTTC
TRBV9	.	TRBJ1-2	.	CASSVDGSNYGYTF	TGTGCCAGCAGCGTAGACGGGAGTAACTATGGCTACACCTTC
TRBV6-5	.	TRBJ2-7	TRBD1	CASSLGQAYREQYF	TGTGCCAGCAGCTTGGGACAGGCCTATAGGGAGCAGTACTTC
TRBV14	few	TRBJ2-3	TRBD2	CASSQDGAGDSDTQYF	TGTGCCAGCAGCCAAGATGGGGCGGGGGATTCAGATACGCAGTATTTT
TRBV4-1	many	TRBJ2-3	TRBD2	CASSPMRESDTQYF	TGCGCCAGCAGCCCGATGCGGGAGTCAGATACGCAGTATTTT
TRBV3-1	many	TRBJ1-1	.	CASSDGQEAFF	TGTGCCAGCAGCGACGGACAGGAAGCTTTCTTT
TRBV29-1	.	TRBJ1-1	.	CSVKRSLNTEAFF	TGCAGCGTCAAAAGGAGCCTGAACACTGAAGCTTTCTTT
TRBV2	.	TRBJ1-2	.	CASRETNNYGYTF	TGTGCCAGCAGAGAGACAAATAACTATGGCTACACCTTC
TRBV5-1	many	TRBJ1-1	TRBD1	CASSQQGTEAFF	TGCGCCAGCAGCCAACAGGGGACTGAAGCTTTCTTT
TRBV7-2	.	TRBJ2-2	TRBD2	CASSPGGTSIIRELFF	TGTGCCAGCAGCCCAGGGGGGACTAGCATCATCCGGGAGCTGTTTTTT
TRBV6-1	many	TRBJ1-2	TRBD1	CASSPETGVYGYTF	TGTGCCAGCAGTCCCGAGACAGGGGTCTATGGCTACACCTTC
TRBV11-2	.	TRBJ1-1	.	CASSLVGVLRGTEAFF	TGTGCCAGCAGCTTAGTAGGGGTTCTGAGAGGGACTGAAGCTTTCTTT
TRBV5-1	few	TRBJ2-3	TRBD1	CASSAGQGASDTQYF	TGCGCCAGCAGCGCCGGACAGGGGGCATCGGATACGCAGTATTTT
TRBV12-3/TRBV12-4	many	TRBJ2-3	.	CASSFDRFTDTQYF	TGTGCCAGCAGTTTTGACCGATTCACAGATACGCAGTATTTT
TRBV7-8	.	TRBJ1-5	.	CASSLMTGTSGDQPQHF	TGTGCCAGCAGCTTAATGACAGGCACATCAGGGGATCAGCCCCAGCATTTT